This record covers a single T cell receptor (beta chain). V was pared by 3 bases and J by 0 bases, with 5 bases between. There are 14 residues in the CDR3. Germline V gene lookup returns CDR1 SEHNR and CDR2 FQNEAQ (reference sequence). The protocol was immunoSEQ multiplex PCR, while the TCRdb copy is restricted to in-frame clones and leaves out a portion. Among approximately 260,000 clones listed, about 91% were seen once. The sample is drawn from a study of blood T cell repertoires in COVID-19. Study as a whole: T cells, B-cell-depleted T cells, or PBMCs provided the cDNA or gDNA that served as material.

Sequencing used peripheral blood. This receptor was identified in a woman in her forties who had recovered from COVID-19. This chain connects TRBV7-9 to TRBJ1-4; D is unresolved. In DNA, the CDR3 is TGTGCCAGCAGCTTCAGTGCAACTAATGAAAAACTGTTTTTT. This sequence encodes CASSFSATNEKLFF.